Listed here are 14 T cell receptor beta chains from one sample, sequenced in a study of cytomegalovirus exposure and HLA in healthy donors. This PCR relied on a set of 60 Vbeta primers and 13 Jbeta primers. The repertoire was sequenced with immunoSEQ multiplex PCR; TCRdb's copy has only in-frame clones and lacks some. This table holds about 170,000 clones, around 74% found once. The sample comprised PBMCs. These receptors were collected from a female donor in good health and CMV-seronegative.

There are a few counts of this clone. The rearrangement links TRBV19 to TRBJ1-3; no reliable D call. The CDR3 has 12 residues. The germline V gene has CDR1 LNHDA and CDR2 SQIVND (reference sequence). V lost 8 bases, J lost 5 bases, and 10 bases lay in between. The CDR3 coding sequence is TGTGCCAGTGGCGCCAGGCGAAACACCATATATTTT. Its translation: CASGARRNTIYF.

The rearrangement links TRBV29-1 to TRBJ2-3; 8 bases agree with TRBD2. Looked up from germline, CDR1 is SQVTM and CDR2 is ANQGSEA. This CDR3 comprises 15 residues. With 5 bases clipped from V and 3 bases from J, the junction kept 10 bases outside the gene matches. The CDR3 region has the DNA TGCAGCGTTTACACTAGCGGAAGGGGAACAGATACGCAGTATTTT. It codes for CSVYTSGRGTDTQYF.

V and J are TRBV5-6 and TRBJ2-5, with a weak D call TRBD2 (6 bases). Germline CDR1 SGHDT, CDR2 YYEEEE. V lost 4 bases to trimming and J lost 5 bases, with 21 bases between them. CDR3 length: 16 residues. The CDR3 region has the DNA TGTGCCAGCAGCCGTATGGGCCGGGGCGGGGAGGAGACCCAGTACTTC. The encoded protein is CASSRMGRGGEETQYF.

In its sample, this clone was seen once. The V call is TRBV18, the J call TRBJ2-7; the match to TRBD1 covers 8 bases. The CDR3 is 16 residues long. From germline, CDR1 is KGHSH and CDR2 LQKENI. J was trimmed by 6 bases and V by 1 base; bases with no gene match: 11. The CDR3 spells CASSPLRTGRGVEQYF. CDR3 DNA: TGTGCCAGCTCACCACTCAGGACAGGGAGAGGGGTCGAGCAGTACTTC.

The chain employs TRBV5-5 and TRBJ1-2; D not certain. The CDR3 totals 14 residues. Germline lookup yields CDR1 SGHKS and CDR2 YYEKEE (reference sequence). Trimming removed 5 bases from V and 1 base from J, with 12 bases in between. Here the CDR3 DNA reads TGTGCCAGCAGTGTAACAGCTTTTAACTATGGCTACACCTTC. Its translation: CASSVTAFNYGYTF. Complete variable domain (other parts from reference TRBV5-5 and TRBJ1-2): DAGVTQSPTHLIKTRGQQVTLRCSPISGHKSVSWYQQVLGQGPQFIFQYYEKEERGRGNFPDRFSARQFPNYSSELNVNALLLGDSALYLCASSVTAFNYGYTFGSGTRLTVV.

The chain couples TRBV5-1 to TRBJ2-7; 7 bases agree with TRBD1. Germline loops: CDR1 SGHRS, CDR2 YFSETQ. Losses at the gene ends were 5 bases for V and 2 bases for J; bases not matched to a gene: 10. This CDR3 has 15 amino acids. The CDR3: CASSTGTVGPYEQYF. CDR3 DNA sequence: TGCGCCAGCAGTACCGGGACAGTGGGACCCTACGAGCAGTACTTC.

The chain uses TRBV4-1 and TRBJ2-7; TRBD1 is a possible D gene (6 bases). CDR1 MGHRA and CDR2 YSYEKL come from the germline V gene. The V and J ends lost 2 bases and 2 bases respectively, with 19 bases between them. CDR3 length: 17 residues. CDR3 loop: CASSQSFSGQSPYEQYF. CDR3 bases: TGCGCCAGCAGCCAATCCTTTTCCGGACAGTCTCCCTACGAGCAGTACTTC.

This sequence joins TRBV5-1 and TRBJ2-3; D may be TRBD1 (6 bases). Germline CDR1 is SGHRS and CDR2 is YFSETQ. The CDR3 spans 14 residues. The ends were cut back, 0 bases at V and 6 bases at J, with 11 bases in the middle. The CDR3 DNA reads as TGCGCCAGCAGCTTGGTTGTCCAGGGGGATACGCAGTATTTT. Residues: CASSLVVQGDTQYF.

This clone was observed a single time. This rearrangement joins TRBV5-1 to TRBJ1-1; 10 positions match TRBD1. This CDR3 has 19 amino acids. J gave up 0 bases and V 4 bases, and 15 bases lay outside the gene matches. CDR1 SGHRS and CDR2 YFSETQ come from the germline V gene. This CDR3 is CASSPYLTGGVPMNTEAFF. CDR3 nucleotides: TGCGCCAGCAGCCCCTATTTGACAGGGGGCGTACCCATGAACACTGAAGCTTTCTTT.

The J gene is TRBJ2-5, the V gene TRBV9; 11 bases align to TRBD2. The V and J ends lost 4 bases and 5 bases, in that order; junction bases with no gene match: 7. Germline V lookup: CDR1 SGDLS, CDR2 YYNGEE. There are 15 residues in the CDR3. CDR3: CASSPRLAGWETQYF. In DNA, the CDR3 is TGTGCCAGCAGCCCCCGACTAGCGGGATGGGAGACCCAGTACTTC.

Here the CDR3 reads CASSLVSGNTEAFF. For the CDR3, the DNA is TGTGCCAGCAGCTTAGTGTCCGGGAACACTGAAGCTTTCTTT. The rearrangement uses TRBV11-2 and TRBJ1-1; D is undetermined. V was shortened by 1 base and J by 1 base, with 7 bases between the two germline ends. The CDR3 length is 14 residues. CDR1 and CDR2 from the germline V gene are SGHAT and FQNNGV.

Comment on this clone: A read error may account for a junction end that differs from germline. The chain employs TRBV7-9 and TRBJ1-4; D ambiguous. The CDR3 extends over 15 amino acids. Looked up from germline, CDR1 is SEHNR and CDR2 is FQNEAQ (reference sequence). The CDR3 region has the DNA TGTTCCAGCAGCTTAGTGACATCAACTAATGAAAAACTGTTTTTT. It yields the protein CSSSLVTSTNEKLFF.

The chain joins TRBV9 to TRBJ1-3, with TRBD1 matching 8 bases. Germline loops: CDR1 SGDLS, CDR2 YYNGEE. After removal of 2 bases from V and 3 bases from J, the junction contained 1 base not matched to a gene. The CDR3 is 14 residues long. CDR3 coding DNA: TGTGCCAGCAGCGTCAGGGGGCTTGGAAACACCATATATTTT. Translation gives CASSVRGLGNTIYF.

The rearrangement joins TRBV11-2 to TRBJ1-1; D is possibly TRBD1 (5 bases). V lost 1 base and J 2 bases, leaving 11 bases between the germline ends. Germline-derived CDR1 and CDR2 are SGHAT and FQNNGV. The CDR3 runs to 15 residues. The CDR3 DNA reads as TGTGCCAGCAGCTTAGGCCGACAGATTAACACTGAAGCTTTCTTT. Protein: CASSLGRQINTEAFF. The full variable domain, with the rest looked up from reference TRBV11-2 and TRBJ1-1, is EAGVAQSPRYKIIEKRQSVAFWCNPISGHATLYWYQQILGQGPKLLIQFQNNGVVDDSQLPKDRFSAERLKGVDSTLKIQPAKLEDSAVYLCASSLGRQINTEAFFGQGTRLTVV.